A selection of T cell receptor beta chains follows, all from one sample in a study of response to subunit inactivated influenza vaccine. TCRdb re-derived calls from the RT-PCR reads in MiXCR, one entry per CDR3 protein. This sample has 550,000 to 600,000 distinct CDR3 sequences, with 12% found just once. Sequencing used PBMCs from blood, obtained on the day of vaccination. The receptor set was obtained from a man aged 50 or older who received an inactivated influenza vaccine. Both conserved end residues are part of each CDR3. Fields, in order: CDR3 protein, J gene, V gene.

cdr3_aa: CASSQDLGLASNEQFF
j_call: TRBJ2-1
v_call: TRBV4-3

cdr3_aa: CASSLEGTSATNEKLFF
j_call: TRBJ1-4
v_call: TRBV7-8

cdr3_aa: CSARLAGEETQYF
j_call: TRBJ2-5
v_call: TRBV20-1

cdr3_aa: CAISESIGREANTGELFF
j_call: TRBJ2-2
v_call: TRBV10-3

cdr3_aa: CASSSRTSGRFQNNEQFF
j_call: TRBJ2-1
v_call: TRBV7-8

cdr3_aa: CASTWDGGTYTNEQFF
j_call: TRBJ2-1
v_call: TRBV5-1

cdr3_aa: CSASGGTSGRIGSDTHYF
j_call: TRBJ2-3
v_call: TRBV20-1

cdr3_aa: CASSLAGAGVADTQYF
j_call: TRBJ2-3
v_call: TRBV5-1

cdr3_aa: CASSRIGGISYNEQFF
j_call: TRBJ2-1
v_call: TRBV27

cdr3_aa: CSARSGQPQHF
j_call: TRBJ1-5
v_call: TRBV20-1

cdr3_aa: CASSPGQVLVGTQYF
j_call: TRBJ2-5
v_call: TRBV7-2

cdr3_aa: CASSLDGRGNTEAFF
j_call: TRBJ1-1
v_call: TRBV5-1

cdr3_aa: CASSWLAGELFF
j_call: TRBJ2-2
v_call: TRBV28

cdr3_aa: CASSERVGTYNEQFF
j_call: TRBJ2-1
v_call: TRBV25-1

cdr3_aa: CASSAGQGGGYEQYF
j_call: TRBJ2-7
v_call: TRBV12-3/TRBV12-4

cdr3_aa: CASSSVGTDTQYF
j_call: TRBJ2-3
v_call: TRBV7-2

cdr3_aa: CARGAPPTAKNIQYF
j_call: TRBJ2-4
v_call: TRBV5-1

cdr3_aa: CASSVGSVLGYGYTF
j_call: TRBJ1-2
v_call: TRBV9

cdr3_aa: CASSLGQGVLGGPRLFF
j_call: TRBJ2-2
v_call: TRBV12-3/TRBV12-4